This is a list of T cell receptor beta chains from one sample in a study of shared clonotypes between healthy human individuals. Generated by immunoSEQ multiplex PCR, the TCRdb table keeps only in-frame clones and is missing some. The sample consists of about 980,000 clones, 76% of them appearing once. Sequenced input: memory CD4+ T cells sorted from blood. These receptors were obtained from a man aged 18 to 30 in good health. Each CDR3 is given with its conserved first and last residue. The order of the fields is V gene, J gene, clone size, D gene, CDR3 DNA, CDR3 protein. D genes are given only for firm matches. Expanded clones are given a class, and other clones once, few, many or no size at all.

TRBV6-1	TRBJ2-7	NA	NA	TGTGCCAGCAGTGAAACAGCATACGAGCAGTACTTC	CASSETAYEQYF
TRBV9	TRBJ2-5	NA	NA	TGTGCCAGCAGCACCAGCCCGGTGGGAGAGACCCAGTACTTC	CASSTSPVGETQYF
TRBV5-1	TRBJ1-1	NA	TRBD1	TGCGCCAGCAGCTCAGGGGGCGCAATGAACACTGAAGCTTTCTTT	CASSSGGAMNTEAFF
TRBV5-1	TRBJ2-1	NA	TRBD2	TGCGCCAGCAGCCCCGGACTAGAGCGCAATGAGCAGTTCTTC	CASSPGLERNEQFF
TRBV7-2	TRBJ2-2	NA	TRBD1	TGTGCCAGCAGGACCACAGGGGCGAGCGGGGAGCTGTTTTTT	CASRTTGASGELFF
TRBV7-2	TRBJ2-7	NA	TRBD1	TGTGCCAGCAGCTTAGCTCAGGGGGCGAGGGAGCAGTACTTC	CASSLAQGAREQYF
TRBV20-1	TRBJ1-5	NA	NA	TGCAGTGCTAGAGTTAACCAGCCCCAGCATTTT	CSARVNQPQHF
TRBV7-2	TRBJ2-3	NA	TRBD2	TGTGCCAGCAGCTTGGGACTAGCGGGAGGAGGTGCGCAGTATTTT	CASSLGLAGGGAQYF
TRBV7-2	TRBJ2-5	NA	NA	TGTGCCAGCAGCTTAGTTTGGGGGAAAGAGACCCAGTACTTC	CASSLVWGKETQYF
TRBV7-4	TRBJ2-2	NA	NA	TGTGCCAGCAGCTTATGGGAGGTAGGGAACACCGGGGAGCTGTTTTTT	CASSLWEVGNTGELFF
TRBV10-1	TRBJ2-4	NA	NA	TGCGCCAGCAGTCCGAGGGGGGGGAGTATGGACAAAAACATTCAGTACTTC	CASSPRGGSMDKNIQYF
TRBV5-6	TRBJ2-7	NA	NA	TGTGCCAGCAGCTTGTCGAGCGGGACAGGCGAGCAGTACTTC	CASSLSSGTGEQYF
TRBV6-6	TRBJ1-3	NA	TRBD1	TGTGCCAGCAGTTCCAGGACAGGGGGTGGTGGAAACACCATATATTTT	CASSSRTGGGGNTIYF
TRBV18	TRBJ2-5	NA	TRBD2	TGTGCCAGCTCGCCCTCAGGACTAGCGGGAGGCCAAGAGACCCAGTACTTC	CASSPSGLAGGQETQYF
TRBV28	TRBJ1-1	NA	NA	TGTGCCAGCAGTTTAGGTGGTCGGACGAACACTGAAGCTTTCTTT	CASSLGGRTNTEAFF
TRBV27	TRBJ2-7	NA	TRBD2	TGTGCCAGCAGTTTACTTGCTAGCGGGGCCTACGAGCAGTACTTC	CASSLLASGAYEQYF
TRBV7-9	TRBJ1-6	NA	TRBD1	TGTGCCAGCAGCTTTGGACAGGGAGGGAATTCACCCCTCCACTTT	CASSFGQGGNSPLHF
TRBV27	TRBJ2-7	once	TRBD2	TGTGCCAGCAGCAACAGCGGGAGGACCTACGAGCAGTACTTC	CASSNSGRTYEQYF
TRBV30	TRBJ1-1	NA	TRBD1	TGTGCCTGGAGGGGGACAGGGAGGAGGACTGAAGCTTTCTTT	CAWRGTGRRTEAFF
TRBV5-6	TRBJ2-7	NA	NA	TGTGCCAGCAGCTTTGTCCAATACTCCTACGAGCAGTACTTC	CASSFVQYSYEQYF
TRBV6-5	TRBJ1-5	NA	NA	TGTGCCACCTTCGGCAGGAGCAATCAGCCCCAGCATTTT	CATFGRSNQPQHF
TRBV9	TRBJ2-2	NA	NA	TGTGCCAGCAGCCCAGTAGGTCTATCGACCGGGGAGCTGTTTTTT	CASSPVGLSTGELFF
TRBV11-2	TRBJ1-1	NA	TRBD1	TGTGCCAGCAGCCCAGGGACAGGGAACACTGAAGCTTTCTTT	CASSPGTGNTEAFF
TRBV25-1	TRBJ1-5	NA	NA	TGTGCCAGCAGTGACGGGAGGGATAATCAGCCCCAGCATTTT	CASSDGRDNQPQHF
TRBV11-3	TRBJ2-3	NA	TRBD2	TGTGCCAGCAGCCCGGGGACTAGCGGTGGGGCAGATACGCAGTATTTT	CASSPGTSGGADTQYF
TRBV7-2	TRBJ1-5	NA	NA	TGTGCCAGCAGCCAGAAAACAGCTAGCAATCAGCCCCAGCATTTT	CASSQKTASNQPQHF
TRBV13	TRBJ2-2	once	TRBD2	TGTGCCAGCGGCAAGACTAGCGGGAGGGTCGCCGGGGAGCTGTTTTTT	CASGKTSGRVAGELFF
TRBV7-8	TRBJ2-5	few	NA	TGTGCCAGCAGCTCCAATCAAGAGACCCAGTACTTC	CASSSNQETQYF
TRBV30	TRBJ2-2	NA	NA	TGTGCCTGGAGTATGAAGCGGTCGGGGGAGCTGTTTTTT	CAWSMKRSGELFF
TRBV18	TRBJ1-1	few	NA	TGTGCCAGCTCAGCGGAGACTGAAGCTTTCTTT	CASSAETEAFF
TRBV11-2	TRBJ2-1	NA	NA	TGTGCCAGCAGCTTAGACGGGAGCTCCTACAATGAGCAGTTCTTC	CASSLDGSSYNEQFF
TRBV5-4	TRBJ1-3	NA	TRBD1	TGTGCCAGCAGCTTGGACAGGGGTGGAAACACCATATATTTT	CASSLDRGGNTIYF
TRBV4-3	TRBJ2-2	NA	NA	TGCGCCAGCAGCCAAGTCTCTCGCATGAACACCGGGGAGCTGTTTTTT	CASSQVSRMNTGELFF
TRBV19	TRBJ1-1	NA	NA	TGTGCCAGTAGCATCCTTTGGAACACTGAAGCTTTCTTT	CASSILWNTEAFF
TRBV9	TRBJ2-3	NA	TRBD2	TGTGCCAGCAGCGTGGGAGGGATGGCAGATACGCAGTATTTT	CASSVGGMADTQYF
TRBV6-5	TRBJ1-1	NA	NA	TGTGCCAGCAGTTACCGGGCTTTCTTT	CASSYRAFF
TRBV5-4	TRBJ2-5	NA	NA	TGTGCCAGCAGCTTTGGGCTAGCACCCCTGGCGGAGACCCAGTACTTC	CASSFGLAPLAETQYF
TRBV18	TRBJ1-1	NA	NA	TGTGCCAGCTCACCGGGTTTTGAGAACACTGAAGCTTTCTTT	CASSPGFENTEAFF
TRBV6-5	TRBJ2-6	NA	NA	TGTGCCAGCAGTTATTGGAGGTCTGGGGCCAACGTCCTGACTTTC	CASSYWRSGANVLTF
TRBV5-6	TRBJ2-3	NA	NA	TGTGCCAGCAGCTTTTTACAGGAACCTAGCACAGATACGCAGTATTTT	CASSFLQEPSTDTQYF
TRBV6-5	TRBJ1-6	NA	TRBD1	TGTGCCAGCAGCTCTGCAAGACAGGGTTCACCCCTCCACTTT	CASSSARQGSPLHF